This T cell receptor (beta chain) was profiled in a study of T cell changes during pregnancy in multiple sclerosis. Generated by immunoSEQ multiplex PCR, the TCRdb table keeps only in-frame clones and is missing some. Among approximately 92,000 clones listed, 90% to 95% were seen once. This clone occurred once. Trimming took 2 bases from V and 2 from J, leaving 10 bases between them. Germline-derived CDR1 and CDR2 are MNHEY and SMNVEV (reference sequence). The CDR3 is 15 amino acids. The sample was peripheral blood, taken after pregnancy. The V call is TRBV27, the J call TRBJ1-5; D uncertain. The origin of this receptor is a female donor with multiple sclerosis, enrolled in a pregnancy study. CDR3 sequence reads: CASSLGGRGNQPQHF. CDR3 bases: TGTGCCAGCAGTTTAGGAGGTAGGGGCAATCAGCCCCAGCATTTT.